The next 5 T cell receptor beta chains were all read from a single sample in a study of cytomegalovirus exposure and HLA in healthy donors. PCR primers comprised 60 Vbeta and 13 Jbeta primers. Method: immunoSEQ multiplex PCR; TCRdb's copy keeps in-frame clones and lacks some. The sample has 150,000 to 200,000 clones, 70% seen once; the top ten hold about 4.7%. Specimen: PBMCs. Receptors originate from a man between 18 and 35 years old in good health and CMV-seropositive.

The rearrangement joins TRBV19 to TRBJ1-4; D remains unclear. The CDR3 runs 13 residues. Germline V gene sequence: CDR1 LNHDA, CDR2 SQIVND (reference sequence). Trimming took off 5 bases at V and 6 bases at J, with 10 bases between the two ends. CDR3 residues: CASSPPPHEKLFF. In nucleotides, the CDR3 is TGTGCCAGTAGTCCTCCCCCCCATGAAAAACTGTTTTTT.

This sequence joins TRBV27 and TRBJ2-2; maybe TRBD2 (6 bases). V lost 4 bases, J lost 5 bases, and 8 bases lay in between. Germline V lookup: CDR1 MNHEY, CDR2 SMNVEV (reference sequence). The CDR3 extends over 13 amino acids. CDR3: CASSWDSTGELFF. The CDR3 DNA is TGTGCCAGCAGTTGGGACTCTACCGGGGAGCTGTTTTTT.

This chain connects TRBV18 to TRBJ1-3, with unresolved D. Trimming shortened V by 3 bases and J by 0 bases, and 9 bases separated the two germline ends. CDR1 and CDR2 (germline): KGHSH, LQKENI. The CDR3 extends over 15 amino acids. In DNA, the CDR3 is TGTGCCAGCTCACCCGAGGTCGTCTCTGGAAACACCATATATTTT. Protein sequence: CASSPEVVSGNTIYF.

The chain couples TRBV5-4 to TRBJ1-5, with a weak D call TRBD1 (5 bases). Trimming stripped 0 bases from V and 5 bases from J, with 15 bases between. This CDR3 has 16 amino acids. Germline CDR1 and CDR2: SGHNT and YYREEE (reference sequence). CDR3 amino acids: CASSLDGGRPDQPQHF. The CDR3 region has the DNA TGTGCCAGCAGCTTGGACGGGGGAAGGCCCGATCAGCCCCAGCATTTT.

The chain recombines TRBV9 with TRBJ2-1; D unresolved. Per the germline V gene, CDR1 is SGDLS and CDR2 is YYNGEE. V was cut by 0 bases and J by 4 bases, with 8 bases left in between. CDR3 length: 14 residues. CDR3 amino acids: CASSVAASYNEQFF. The CDR3, as DNA: TGTGCCAGCAGCGTAGCCGCCAGTTACAATGAGCAGTTCTTC.